This section outlines one T cell receptor beta chain sequence together with its context. Its antigen is not known. A read error may produce the germline difference seen at one junction end. The data originate from a study of CD8+CD57+ T cells in acquired aplastic anemia. Study-wide results and caveats: The study found no significant CD8+ Simpson's diversity difference between patients and controls.

This CDR3 region has 15 residues. From germline, CDR1 is SGDLS and CDR2 YYNGEE. The template used for profiling TCR beta VDJ and CDR3 was genomic DNA. TCRdb called the reads again in MiXCR, with one record for every CDR3 protein. The data show 200,000 or so distinct CDR3 sequences, 64% seen once. This chain links TRBV9 with TRBJ2-7; TRBD1 matches at 9 bases. The sequence was obtained from a human donor with severe aplastic anemia or a healthy control (not recorded which). Sequenced sample: sorted CD4+, CD8+, or CD8+CD57+ T cells (not recorded which) from PBMCs. The CDR3 DNA is TGCGCCAGCAGCCACCGACAGGGGGAGTGGGACGAGCAGTACTTC. This gives the protein CASSHRQGEWDEQYF.